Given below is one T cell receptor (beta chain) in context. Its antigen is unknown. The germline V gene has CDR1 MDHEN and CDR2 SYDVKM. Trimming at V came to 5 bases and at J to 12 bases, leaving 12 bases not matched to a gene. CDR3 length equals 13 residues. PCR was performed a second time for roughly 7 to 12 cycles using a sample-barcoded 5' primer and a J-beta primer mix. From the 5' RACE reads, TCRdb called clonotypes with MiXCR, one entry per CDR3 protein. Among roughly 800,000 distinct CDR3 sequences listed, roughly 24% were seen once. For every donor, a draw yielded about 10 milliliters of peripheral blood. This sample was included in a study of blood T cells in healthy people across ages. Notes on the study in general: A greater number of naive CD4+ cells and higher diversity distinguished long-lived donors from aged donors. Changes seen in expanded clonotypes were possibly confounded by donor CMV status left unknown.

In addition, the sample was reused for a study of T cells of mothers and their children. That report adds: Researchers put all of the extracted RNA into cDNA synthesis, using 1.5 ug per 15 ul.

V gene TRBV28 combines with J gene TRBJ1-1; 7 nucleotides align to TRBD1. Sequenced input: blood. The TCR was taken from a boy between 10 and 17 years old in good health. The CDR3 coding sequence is TGTGCCAGCAGTCCTCACACTGGACAGGCGACTTTCTTT. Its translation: CASSPHTGQATFF.